Listed below are T cell receptor beta chains from one sample, sequenced in a study of cytomegalovirus exposure and HLA in healthy donors. The protocol was immunoSEQ multiplex PCR, while the TCRdb copy is restricted to in-frame clones and leaves out a portion. Of some 350,000 clones listed, around 87% were seen once; the top ten hold 1.2%. The sample was PBMCs. The receptors were sampled from a woman in her 30s in good health and CMV-seropositive. The CDR3 runs from the conserved cysteine through the conserved F or W. A D gene is named only where the DNA matches it firmly. Rows may omit the clone size; those that give it use once, few, many or a size class.

d_call	v_call	clone_size	j_call	cdr3_aa	cdr3_nt
-	TRBV7-2	-	TRBJ2-6	CASSLGFAGSGANVLTF	TGTGCCAGCAGCTTAGGCTTCGCGGGATCTGGGGCCAACGTCCTGACTTTC
-	TRBV2	-	TRBJ1-3	CASSYLSSGNTIYF	TGTGCCAGCAGTTACCTTAGCTCTGGAAACACCATATATTTT
TRBD1	TRBV6-5	-	TRBJ1-2	CATSPGGQGGYGYTF	TGTGCCACCTCGCCGGGGGGACAGGGTGGCTATGGCTACACCTTC
-	TRBV29-1	-	TRBJ2-7	CSVPRGHEQYF	TGCAGCGTCCCCCGGGGCCACGAGCAGTACTTC
TRBD1	TRBV18	-	TRBJ1-5	CASSPLDRPNQPQHF	TGTGCCAGCTCACCACTGGACAGGCCCAATCAGCCCCAGCATTTT
TRBD2	TRBV28	once	TRBJ2-3	CASRGTSVSDTQYF	TGTGCCAGCAGAGGGACTAGCGTTTCAGATACGCAGTATTTT
TRBD2	TRBV30	-	TRBJ2-1	CAWSVSSGGYNEQFF	TGTGCCTGGAGTGTTTCCAGCGGGGGATACAATGAGCAGTTCTTC
TRBD2	TRBV14	-	TRBJ2-1	CASSQEILAGVSEQFF	TGTGCCAGCAGCCAAGAAATCCTAGCGGGAGTTAGTGAGCAGTTCTTC
TRBD2	TRBV4-2	-	TRBJ2-5	CASSQKLAGGETQYF	TGTGCCAGCAGCCAAAAACTAGCGGGGGGTGAGACCCAGTACTTC
TRBD2	TRBV18	once	TRBJ2-1	CASSPPISSGRWNEQFF	TGTGCCAGCTCACCACCGATTTCTAGCGGGAGATGGAATGAGCAGTTCTTC
TRBD1	TRBV18	-	TRBJ2-1	CASSPGTGRYNEQFF	TGTGCCAGCTCACCAGGGACAGGGAGGTACAATGAGCAGTTCTTC
TRBD2	TRBV4-3	-	TRBJ2-7	CASSLGPSGSYEQYF	TGCGCCAGCAGCCTAGGCCCTAGCGGGAGCTACGAGCAGTACTTC
-	TRBV19	-	TRBJ2-1	CASSTNRQSRSYNEQFF	TGTGCCAGTAGCACCAACCGACAGTCCCGGTCTTACAATGAGCAGTTCTTC
-	TRBV9	-	TRBJ2-2	CASSVVGGTGELFF	TGTGCCAGCAGCGTAGTCGGCGGGACGGGGGAGCTGTTTTTT
-	TRBV5-6	-	TRBJ1-5	CASSLGTYNQPQHF	TGTGCCAGCAGCTTGGGGACCTACAATCAGCCCCAGCATTTT
TRBD1	TRBV2	-	TRBJ2-1	CASRDRDRAFF	TGTGCCAGCAGGGATAGGGACAGGGCGTTCTTC
TRBD2	TRBV4-1	-	TRBJ2-7	CASSPSGISVYEQYF	TGCGCCAGCAGCCCTAGCGGCATTTCGGTCTACGAGCAGTACTTC
TRBD1	TRBV29-1	-	TRBJ2-3	CSVRTTGGVTDTQYF	TGCAGCGTGAGAACGACAGGGGGAGTCACAGATACGCAGTATTTT
-	TRBV5-4	-	TRBJ1-2	CASSPTRGIDGYTF	TGTGCCAGCAGCCCAACAAGAGGGATCGATGGCTACACCTTC
-	TRBV27	-	TRBJ2-5	CASSLTVRETQYF	TGTGCCAGCAGTCTTACCGTCCGGGAGACCCAGTACTTC
TRBD1	TRBV5-4	few	TRBJ2-2	CASSSGGAGELFF	TGTGCCAGCAGCTCAGGGGGTGCCGGGGAGCTGTTTTTT
TRBD2	TRBV11-2	-	TRBJ2-1	CASSLGGSTVYEQFF	TGTGCCAGCAGCTTGGGCGGGAGTACTGTCTATGAGCAGTTCTTC
TRBD2	TRBV27	-	TRBJ2-3	CASSRGGLLPSTDTQYF	TGTGCCAGCAGCCGGGGAGGGCTCCTCCCAAGCACAGATACGCAGTATTTT
-	TRBV27	once	TRBJ1-5	CASSPDGQGQPQHF	TGTGCCAGCAGTCCCGACGGTCAGGGTCAGCCCCAGCATTTT
TRBD1	TRBV19	few	TRBJ2-7	CASKDRGPYEQYF	TGTGCCAGTAAGGACAGGGGGCCCTACGAGCAGTACTTC
-	TRBV4-1	-	TRBJ2-7	CASSQVVLGVSSYEQYF	TGCGCCAGCAGCCAAGTTGTATTAGGGGTCAGCTCCTACGAGCAGTACTTC
-	TRBV12-1	once	TRBJ2-5	CASSPSGGVGETQYF	TGTGCCAGCAGCCCCTCCGGCGGGGTCGGAGAGACCCAGTACTTC
-	TRBV6-5	-	TRBJ2-1	CASSYGGSPYNEQFF	TGTGCCAGCAGTTACGGGGGCTCACCCTACAATGAGCAGTTCTTC
TRBD2	TRBV11-2	-	TRBJ2-7	CASSSQIAGGRDEQYF	TGTGCCAGCAGCTCTCAGATAGCGGGAGGGCGGGACGAGCAGTACTTC
TRBD1	TRBV7-9	-	TRBJ1-1	CASRGQGVTEAFF	TGTGCCAGCCGAGGACAGGGAGTCACTGAAGCTTTCTTT
-	TRBV5-4	few	TRBJ1-2	CASSFDSSSVNYGYTF	TGTGCCAGCAGCTTTGACAGTTCTTCGGTTAACTATGGCTACACCTTC
TRBD1	TRBV7-2	-	TRBJ1-2	CASSLGPTGGDYGYTF	TGTGCCAGCAGCTTAGGCCCCACAGGGGGAGACTATGGCTACACCTTC
TRBD1	TRBV27	few	TRBJ2-2	CASSSGQGRVSNGELFF	TGTGCCAGCAGTTCGGGACAGGGACGGGTTTCGAACGGGGAGCTGTTTTTT
-	TRBV6-5	-	TRBJ2-2	CASSYFGELFF	TGTGCCAGCAGTTATTTCGGGGAGCTGTTTTTT
TRBD1	TRBV29-1	-	TRBJ1-1	CSVDWAGQKNTEAFF	TGCAGCGTTGATTGGGCGGGACAGAAGAACACTGAAGCTTTCTTT
-	TRBV28	-	TRBJ2-1	CASGTESEQFF	TGTGCCAGCGGGACGGAGTCTGAGCAGTTCTTC
-	TRBV11-2	-	TRBJ1-2	CASSRTDRNYGYTF	TGTGCCAGCAGCAGAACGGACAGAAACTATGGCTACACCTTC
TRBD1	TRBV13	-	TRBJ1-4	CASSLGGTGSEKLFF	TGTGCCAGCAGCTTGGGCGGGACAGGAAGTGAAAAACTGTTTTTT
-	TRBV9	-	TRBJ2-2	CASSVEAFSRFTGELFF	TGTGCCAGCAGCGTAGAGGCATTTAGCAGATTCACCGGGGAGCTGTTTTTT
TRBD1	TRBV7-8	-	TRBJ1-2	CASSGGQDYGYTF	TGTGCCAGCAGCGGTGGACAGGACTATGGCTACACCTTC
-	TRBV29-1	-	TRBJ2-7	CSVVAGRGYEQYF	TGCAGCGTTGTGGCGGGAAGGGGGTACGAGCAGTACTTC
-	TRBV19	-	TRBJ2-7	CASSLGSYEQYF	TGTGCCAGTAGTCTTGGGTCCTACGAGCAGTACTTC
-	TRBV7-3	-	TRBJ2-3	CASSLTGGLGTDTQYF	TGTGCCAGCAGCCTAACCGGGGGCCTGGGCACAGATACGCAGTATTTT
-	TRBV30	-	TRBJ2-7	CAGEDSYEQYF	TGTGCCGGGGAGGACTCCTACGAGCAGTACTTC
-	TRBV6-5	-	TRBJ1-1	CASRDQENTEAFF	TGTGCCAGCAGAGATCAAGAGAACACTGAAGCTTTCTTT
-	TRBV15	-	TRBJ1-1	CATSRDGRGAMNTEAFF	TGTGCCACCAGCAGAGATGGAAGGGGAGCGATGAACACTGAAGCTTTCTTT